This T cell receptor beta chain was profiled in a study of T cells after yellow fever vaccination. Study-wide results and limits: The booster response re-showed most primary clones: about 96% CD4, more than 80% CD8.

TCRdb processed the 5' RACE reads anew with MiXCR; each CDR3 protein has one entry. The table includes some 220,000 distinct CDR3 sequences, about 3% detected once. This clonotype has ten or more counts. Antigen: not known. Per germline, CDR1 SGHTA and CDR2 FQGNSA. The V and J ends lost 5 bases and 8 bases, in that order; junction bases with no gene match: 13. The CDR3 is 16 amino acids. The rearrangement uses TRBV7-2 and TRBJ1-4; the match to TRBD1 covers 8 bases. This sequence originates from a young man who received the YFV17D yellow fever vaccine. Here the sequenced sample was CD4+ T cells sorted from PBMCs, taken 10 days after the yellow fever booster vaccination. CDR3 coding DNA: TGTGCCAGCAGCCCCGGAGGGACAGGCCTTGGGGAAAAACTGTTTTTT. Protein sequence: CASSPGGTGLGEKLFF.